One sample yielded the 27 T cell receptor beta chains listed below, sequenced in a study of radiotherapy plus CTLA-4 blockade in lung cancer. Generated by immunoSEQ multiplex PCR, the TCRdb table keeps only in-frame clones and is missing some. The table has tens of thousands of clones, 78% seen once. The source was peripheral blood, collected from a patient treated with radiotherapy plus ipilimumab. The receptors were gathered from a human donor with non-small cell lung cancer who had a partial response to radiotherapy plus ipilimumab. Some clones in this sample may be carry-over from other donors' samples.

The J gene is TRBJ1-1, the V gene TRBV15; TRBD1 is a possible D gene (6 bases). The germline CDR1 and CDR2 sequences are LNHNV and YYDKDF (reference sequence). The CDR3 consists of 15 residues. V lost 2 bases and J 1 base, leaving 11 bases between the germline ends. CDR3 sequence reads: CATSRQGFGNTEAFF. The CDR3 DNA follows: TGTGCCACCAGCAGACAGGGGTTCGGGAACACTGAAGCTTTCTTT. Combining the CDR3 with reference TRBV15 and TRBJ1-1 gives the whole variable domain DAMVIQNPRYQVTQFGKPVTLSCSQTLNHNVMYWYQQKSSQAPKLLFHYYDKDFNNEADTPDNFQSRRPNTSFCFLDIRSPGLGDTAMYLCATSRQGFGNTEAFFGQGTRLTVV.

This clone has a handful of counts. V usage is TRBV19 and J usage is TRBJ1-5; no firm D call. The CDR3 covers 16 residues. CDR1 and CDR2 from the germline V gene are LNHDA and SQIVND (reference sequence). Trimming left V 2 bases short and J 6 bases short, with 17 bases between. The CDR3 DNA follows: TGTGCCAGTAGTATACATCTCCGCACACCGGGTCAGCCCCAGCATTTT. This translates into CASSIHLRTPGQPQHF.

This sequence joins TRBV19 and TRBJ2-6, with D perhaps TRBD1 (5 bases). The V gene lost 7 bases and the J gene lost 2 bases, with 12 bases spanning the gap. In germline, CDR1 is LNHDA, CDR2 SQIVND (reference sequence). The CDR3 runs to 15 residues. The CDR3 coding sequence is TGTGCCAGTAAAGACTCAGGGACTGGGGCCAACGTCCTGACTTTC. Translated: CASKDSGTGANVLTF.

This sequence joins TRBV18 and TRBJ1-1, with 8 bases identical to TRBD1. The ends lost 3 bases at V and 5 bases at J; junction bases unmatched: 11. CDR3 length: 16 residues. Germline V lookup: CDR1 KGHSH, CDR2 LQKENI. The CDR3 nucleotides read TGTGCCAGCTCACCGATTGTCCAGGGGGCTAGTACTGAAGCTTTCTTT. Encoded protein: CASSPIVQGASTEAFF. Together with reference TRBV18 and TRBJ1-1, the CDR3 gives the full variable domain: NAGVMQNPRHLVRRRGQEARLRCSPMKGHSHVYWYRQLPEEGLKFMVYLQKENIIDESGMPKERFSAEFPKEGPSILRIQQVVRGDSAAYFCASSPIVQGASTEAFFGQGTRLTVV.

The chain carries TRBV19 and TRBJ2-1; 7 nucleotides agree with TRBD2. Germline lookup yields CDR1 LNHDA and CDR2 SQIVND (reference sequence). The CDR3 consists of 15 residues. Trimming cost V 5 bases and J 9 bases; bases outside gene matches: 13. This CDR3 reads CASSASPAGEAEQFF. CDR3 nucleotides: TGTGCCAGTAGTGCTAGTCCGGCGGGAGAGGCTGAGCAGTTCTTC.

CDR3 residues: CAAGQLAGAVDTQYF. The CDR3 DNA reads TGTGCCGCTGGCCAACTAGCGGGAGCTGTAGATACGCAGTATTTT. The chain carries TRBV30 and TRBJ2-3, with TRBD2 matching 11 bases. Trimming removed 8 bases from V and 5 bases from J; junction bases left unmatched: 12. The CDR3 is 15 residues long. Germline V gene lookup returns CDR1 GTSNPN and CDR2 SVGIG (reference sequence). The entire variable domain, with the rest obtained from reference TRBV30 and TRBJ2-3, is as follows: SQTIHQWPATLVQPVGSPLSLECTVEGTSNPNLYWYRQAAGRGLQLLFYSVGIGQISSEVPQNLSASRPQDRQFILSSKKLLLSDSGFYLCAAGQLAGAVDTQYFGPGTRLTVL.

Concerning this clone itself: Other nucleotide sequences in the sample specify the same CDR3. The CDR3 region has the DNA TGCAGCGTGGGGGGGAGCACAGATACGCAGTATTTT. Residues: CSVGGSTDTQYF. The chain carries TRBV29-1 and TRBJ2-3, with 7 bases identical to TRBD2. With 6 bases clipped from V and 0 bases from J, the junction kept 0 bases outside the gene matches. Germline loops: CDR1 SQVTM, CDR2 ANQGSEA. This CDR3 has 12 residues.

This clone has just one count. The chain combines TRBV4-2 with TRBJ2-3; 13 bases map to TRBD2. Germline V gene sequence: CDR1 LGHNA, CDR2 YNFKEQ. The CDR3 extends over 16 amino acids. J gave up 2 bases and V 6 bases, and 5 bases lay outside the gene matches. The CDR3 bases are TGTGCCAGCAGACTGACTAGCGGGGGGAACACAGATACGCAGTATTTT. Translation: CASRLTSGGNTDTQYF.

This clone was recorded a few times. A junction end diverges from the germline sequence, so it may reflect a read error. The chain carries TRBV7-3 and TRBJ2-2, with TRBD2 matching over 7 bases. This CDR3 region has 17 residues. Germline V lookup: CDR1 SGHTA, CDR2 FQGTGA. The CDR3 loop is CASSQVHGGLNTGELFF. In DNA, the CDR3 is TGCGCCAGCAGCCAAGTTCACGGGGGGTTGAACACCGGGGAGCTGTTTTTT. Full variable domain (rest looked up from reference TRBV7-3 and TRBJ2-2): GAGVSQTPSNKVTEKGKYVELRCDPISGHTALYWYRQSLGQGPEFLIYFQGTGAADDSGLPNDRFFAVRPEGSVSTLKIQRTERGDSAVYLCASSQVHGGLNTGELFFGEGSRLTVL.

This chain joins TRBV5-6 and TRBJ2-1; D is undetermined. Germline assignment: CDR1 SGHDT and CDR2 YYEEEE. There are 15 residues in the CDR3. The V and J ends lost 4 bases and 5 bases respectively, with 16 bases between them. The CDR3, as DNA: TGTGCCAGCAGCCTCATTGGTTTCGCGAACAATGAGCAGTTCTTC. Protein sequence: CASSLIGFANNEQFF. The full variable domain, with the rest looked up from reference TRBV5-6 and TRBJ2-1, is DAGVTQSPTHLIKTRGQQVTLRCSPKSGHDTVSWYQQALGQGPQFIFQYYEEEERQRGNFPDRFSGHQFPNYSSELNVNALLLGDSALYLCASSLIGFANNEQFFGPGTRLTVL.

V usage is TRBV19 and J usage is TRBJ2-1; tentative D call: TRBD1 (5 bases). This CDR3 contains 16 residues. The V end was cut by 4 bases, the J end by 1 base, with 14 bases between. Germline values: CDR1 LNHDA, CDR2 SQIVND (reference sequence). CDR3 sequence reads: CASSKNRRQSYNEQFF. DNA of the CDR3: TGTGCCAGTAGTAAGAACAGGCGGCAATCCTACAATGAGCAGTTCTTC.

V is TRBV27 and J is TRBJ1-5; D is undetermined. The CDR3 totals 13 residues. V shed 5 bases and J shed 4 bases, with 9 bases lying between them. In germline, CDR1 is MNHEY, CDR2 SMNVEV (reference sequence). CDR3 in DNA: TGTGCCAGCAGTGCCCGGGAGAATCAGCCCCAGCATTTT. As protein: CASSARENQPQHF.

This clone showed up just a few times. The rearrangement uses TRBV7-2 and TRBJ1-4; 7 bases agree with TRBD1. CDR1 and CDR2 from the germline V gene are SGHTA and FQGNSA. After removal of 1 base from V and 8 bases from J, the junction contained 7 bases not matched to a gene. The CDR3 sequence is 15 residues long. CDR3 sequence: CASSLVRGEYEKLFF. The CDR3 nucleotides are TGTGCCAGCAGCTTAGTCAGGGGGGAGTACGAAAAACTGTTTTTT.

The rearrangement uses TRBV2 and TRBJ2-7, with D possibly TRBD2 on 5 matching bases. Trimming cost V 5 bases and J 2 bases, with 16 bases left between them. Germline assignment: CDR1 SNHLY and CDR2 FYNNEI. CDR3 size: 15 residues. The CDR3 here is CASSSQRGGAYEQYF. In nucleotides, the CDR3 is TGTGCCAGCAGTTCCCAGCGAGGAGGCGCCTACGAGCAGTACTTC.

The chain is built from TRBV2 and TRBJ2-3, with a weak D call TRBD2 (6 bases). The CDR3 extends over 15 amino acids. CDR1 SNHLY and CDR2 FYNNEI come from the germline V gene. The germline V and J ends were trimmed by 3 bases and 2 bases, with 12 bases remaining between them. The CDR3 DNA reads TGTGCCAGCAGTGATGAGCGGGTCATCACAGATACGCAGTATTTT. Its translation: CASSDERVITDTQYF.

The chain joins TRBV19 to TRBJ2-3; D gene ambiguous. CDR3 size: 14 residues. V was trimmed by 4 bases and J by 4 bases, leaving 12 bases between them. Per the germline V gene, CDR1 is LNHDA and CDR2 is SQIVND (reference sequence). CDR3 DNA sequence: TGTGCCAGTAGTACGCAAACAGCCGCAGATACGCAGTATTTT. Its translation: CASSTQTAADTQYF.

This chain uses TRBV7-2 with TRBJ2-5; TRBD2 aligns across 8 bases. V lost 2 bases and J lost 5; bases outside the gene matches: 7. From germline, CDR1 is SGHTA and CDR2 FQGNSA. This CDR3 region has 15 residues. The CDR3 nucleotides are TGTGCCAGCAGCTTACGAGCGGGGGCTGGGGAGACCCAGTACTTC. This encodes CASSLRAGAGETQYF.

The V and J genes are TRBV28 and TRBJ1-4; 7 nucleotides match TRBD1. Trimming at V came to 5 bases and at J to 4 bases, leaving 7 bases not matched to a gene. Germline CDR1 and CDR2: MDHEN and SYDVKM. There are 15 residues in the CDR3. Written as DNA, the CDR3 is TGTGCCAGCAGTAACAGGGACAGTAGTAATGAAAAACTGTTTTTT. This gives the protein CASSNRDSSNEKLFF.

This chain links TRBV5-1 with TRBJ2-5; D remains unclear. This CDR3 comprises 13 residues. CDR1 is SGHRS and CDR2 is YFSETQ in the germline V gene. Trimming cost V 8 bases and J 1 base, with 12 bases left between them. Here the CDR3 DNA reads TGCGCCAGTCACAGACCTACCCAAGAGACCCAGTACTTC. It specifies CASHRPTQETQYF. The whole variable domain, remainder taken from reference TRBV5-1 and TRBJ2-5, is KAGVTQTPRYLIKTRGQQVTLSCSPISGHRSVSWYQQTPGQGLQFLFEYFSETQRNKGNFPGRFSGRQFSNSRSEMNVSTLELGDSALYLCASHRPTQETQYFGPGTRLLVL.

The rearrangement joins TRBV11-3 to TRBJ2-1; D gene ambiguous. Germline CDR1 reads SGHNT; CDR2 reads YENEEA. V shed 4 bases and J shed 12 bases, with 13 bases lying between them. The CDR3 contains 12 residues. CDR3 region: CASSSPVARQFF. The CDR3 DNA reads TGTGCCAGCAGCTCTCCTGTGGCTAGGCAGTTCTTC.

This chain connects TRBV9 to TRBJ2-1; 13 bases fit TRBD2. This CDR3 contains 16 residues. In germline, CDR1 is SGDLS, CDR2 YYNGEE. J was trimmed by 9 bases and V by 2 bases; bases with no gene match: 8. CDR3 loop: CASSVGLAGVSGEQFF. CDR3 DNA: TGTGCCAGCAGCGTCGGACTAGCGGGAGTCTCTGGTGAGCAGTTCTTC.

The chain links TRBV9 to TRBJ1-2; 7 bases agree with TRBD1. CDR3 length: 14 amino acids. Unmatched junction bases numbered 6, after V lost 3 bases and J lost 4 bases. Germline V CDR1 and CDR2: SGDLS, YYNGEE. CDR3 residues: CASSARDSLYGYTF. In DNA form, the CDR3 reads TGTGCCAGCAGCGCCCGGGACAGCCTCTATGGCTACACCTTC.

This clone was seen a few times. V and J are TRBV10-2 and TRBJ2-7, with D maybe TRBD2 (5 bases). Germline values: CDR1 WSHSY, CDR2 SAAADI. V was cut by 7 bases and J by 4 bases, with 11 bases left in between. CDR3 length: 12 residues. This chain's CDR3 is CASTDFDYEQYF. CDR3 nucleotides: TGCGCCAGCACGGACTTCGATTACGAGCAGTACTTC.

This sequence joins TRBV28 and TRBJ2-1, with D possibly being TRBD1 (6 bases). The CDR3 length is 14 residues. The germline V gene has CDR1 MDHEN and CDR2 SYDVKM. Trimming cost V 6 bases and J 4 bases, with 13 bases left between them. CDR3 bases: TGTGCCAGCAGCCCTGCCAGGGGTTACAATGAGCAGTTCTTC. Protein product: CASSPARGYNEQFF.

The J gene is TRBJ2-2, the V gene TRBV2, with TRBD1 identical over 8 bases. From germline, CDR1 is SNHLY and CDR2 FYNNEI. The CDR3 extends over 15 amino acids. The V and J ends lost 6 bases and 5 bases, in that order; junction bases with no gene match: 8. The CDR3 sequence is CASSPPTGATGELFF. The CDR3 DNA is TGTGCCAGCAGCCCGCCGACAGGGGCGACCGGGGAGCTGTTTTTT.

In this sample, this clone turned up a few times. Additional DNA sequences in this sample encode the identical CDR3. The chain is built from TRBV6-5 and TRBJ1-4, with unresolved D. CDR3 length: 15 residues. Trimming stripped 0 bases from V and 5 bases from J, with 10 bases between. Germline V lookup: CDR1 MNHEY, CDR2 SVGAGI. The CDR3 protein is CASSYSGGRNEKLFF. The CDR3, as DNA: TGTGCCAGCAGTTACTCGGGAGGGAGGAATGAAAAACTGTTTTTT.

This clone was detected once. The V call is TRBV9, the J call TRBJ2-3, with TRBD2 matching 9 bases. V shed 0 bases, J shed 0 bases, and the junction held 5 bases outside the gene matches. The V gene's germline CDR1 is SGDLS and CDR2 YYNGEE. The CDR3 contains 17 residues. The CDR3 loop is CASSVGRGGPSTDTQYF. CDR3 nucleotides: TGTGCCAGCAGCGTAGGGCGGGGGGGCCCGAGCACAGATACGCAGTATTTT.